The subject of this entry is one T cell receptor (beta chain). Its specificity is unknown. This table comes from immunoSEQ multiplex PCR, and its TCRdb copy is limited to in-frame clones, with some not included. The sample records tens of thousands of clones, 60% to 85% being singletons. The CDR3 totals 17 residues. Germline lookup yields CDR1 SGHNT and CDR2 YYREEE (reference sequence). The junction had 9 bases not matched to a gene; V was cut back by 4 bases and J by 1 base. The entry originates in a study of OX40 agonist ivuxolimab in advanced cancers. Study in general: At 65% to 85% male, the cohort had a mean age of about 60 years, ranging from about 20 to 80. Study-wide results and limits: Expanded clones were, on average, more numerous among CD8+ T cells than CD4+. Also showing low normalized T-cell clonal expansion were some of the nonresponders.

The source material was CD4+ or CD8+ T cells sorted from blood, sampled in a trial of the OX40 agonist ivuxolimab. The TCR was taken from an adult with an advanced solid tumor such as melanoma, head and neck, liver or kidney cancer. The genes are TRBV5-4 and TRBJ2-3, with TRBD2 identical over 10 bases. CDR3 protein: CASSLQREGLGTDTQYF. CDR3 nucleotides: TGTGCCAGCAGCCTTCAGCGGGAGGGCCTTGGCACAGATACGCAGTATTTT.